The clone carrying this T cell receptor beta chain was counted only a few times. From the RT-PCR reads, TCRdb called clonotypes with MiXCR, one entry per CDR3 protein. The data show about 170,000 distinct CDR3 sequences, with over 9.5% seen just once and approximately 30% held by the top ten. The CDR3 consists of 14 residues. Germline values: CDR1 SGHVS, CDR2 FNYEAQ. V lost 3 bases, J lost 7 bases, and 2 bases stayed unmatched. This record comes from a study of response to subunit inactivated influenza vaccine. In addition, the sample was reused for a study of T cells expressing NK-cell markers. That source adds: A 5'RACE template switching approach incorporating UMIs was used to make TCR beta cDNA.

The genes are TRBV7-6 and TRBJ2-2; TRBD1 agrees at 10 bases. The sample here was CD8+ T cells sorted from PBMCs, taken about 11 days after vaccination. The TCR originated in a man between 45 and 60 years old who received an inactivated influenza vaccine. CDR3 nucleotides: TGTGCCAGCAGCTTGACAGGGGGCAGCGGGGAGCTGTTTTTT. Encoded protein: CASSLTGGSGELFF.